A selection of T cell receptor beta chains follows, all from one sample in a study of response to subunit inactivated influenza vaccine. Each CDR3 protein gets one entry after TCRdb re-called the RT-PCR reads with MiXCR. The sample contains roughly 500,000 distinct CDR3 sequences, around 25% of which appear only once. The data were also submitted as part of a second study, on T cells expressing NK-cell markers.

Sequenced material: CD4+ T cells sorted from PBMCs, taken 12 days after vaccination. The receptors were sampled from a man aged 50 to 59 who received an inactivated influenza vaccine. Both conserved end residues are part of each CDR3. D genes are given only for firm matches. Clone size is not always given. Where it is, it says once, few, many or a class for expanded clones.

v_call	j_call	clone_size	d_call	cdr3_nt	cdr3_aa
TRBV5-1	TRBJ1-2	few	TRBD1	TGCGCCAGCAGCTTCCGACAGGGAACTGGCTACACCTTC	CASSFRQGTGYTF
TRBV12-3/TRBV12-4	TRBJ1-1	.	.	TGTGCCAGCAGAACACCACGAGACATGAACACTGAAGCTTTCTTT	CASRTPRDMNTEAFF
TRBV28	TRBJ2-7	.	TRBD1	TGTGCCAGCACCTTGATCCGACAGGGGGAGCAGTACTTC	CASTLIRQGEQYF
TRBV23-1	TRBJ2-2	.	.	TGCGCCAGCAGTCAAACTAGGCGGGGGAACACCGGGGAGCTGTTTTTT	CASSQTRRGNTGELFF
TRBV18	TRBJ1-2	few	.	TGTGCCAGCTCACCACCGGTGGGGGCACGTGTGAACTATGGCTACACCTTC	CASSPPVGARVNYGYTF
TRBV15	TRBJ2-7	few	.	TGTGCCACCAGCAGAGACAAGGTGGGGGGTCCCTACGAGCAGTACTTC	CATSRDKVGGPYEQYF
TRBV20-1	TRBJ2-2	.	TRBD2	TGCAGTGCTAGTAGGCGCGGGAGGCCCCCCGGGGAGCTGTTTTTT	CSASRRGRPPGELFF
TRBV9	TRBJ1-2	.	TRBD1	TGTGCCAGCAGCCTAAGACAGGGGAAGGACTATGGCTACACCTTC	CASSLRQGKDYGYTF
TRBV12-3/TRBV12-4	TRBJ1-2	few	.	TGTGCCAGCAGTTCCCTGGACAGATATGGCTACACCTTC	CASSSLDRYGYTF
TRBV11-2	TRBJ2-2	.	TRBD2	TGTGCCAGCAGCTTAGATGGACTAGCGGCGCAGGTCGGGGAGCTGTTTTTT	CASSLDGLAAQVGELFF
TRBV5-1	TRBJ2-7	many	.	TGCGCCAGCAGCCCACCGGAGGGGTTCGAGCAGTACTTC	CASSPPEGFEQYF
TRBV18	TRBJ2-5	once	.	TGTGCCAGCTCACCATTCTCGACAGTAATTGGGGAGACCCAGTACTTC	CASSPFSTVIGETQYF
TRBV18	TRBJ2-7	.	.	TGTGCCAGCTCACCACCCCCGGGCGAGCAGTACTTC	CASSPPPGEQYF
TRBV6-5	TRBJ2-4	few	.	TGTGCCAGCTCGGCGGAGAGCAACATTCAGTACTTC	CASSAESNIQYF
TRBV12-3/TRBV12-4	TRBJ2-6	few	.	TGTGCCAGCAGCCACAGGGTTGGGGCCAACGTCCTGACTTTC	CASSHRVGANVLTF